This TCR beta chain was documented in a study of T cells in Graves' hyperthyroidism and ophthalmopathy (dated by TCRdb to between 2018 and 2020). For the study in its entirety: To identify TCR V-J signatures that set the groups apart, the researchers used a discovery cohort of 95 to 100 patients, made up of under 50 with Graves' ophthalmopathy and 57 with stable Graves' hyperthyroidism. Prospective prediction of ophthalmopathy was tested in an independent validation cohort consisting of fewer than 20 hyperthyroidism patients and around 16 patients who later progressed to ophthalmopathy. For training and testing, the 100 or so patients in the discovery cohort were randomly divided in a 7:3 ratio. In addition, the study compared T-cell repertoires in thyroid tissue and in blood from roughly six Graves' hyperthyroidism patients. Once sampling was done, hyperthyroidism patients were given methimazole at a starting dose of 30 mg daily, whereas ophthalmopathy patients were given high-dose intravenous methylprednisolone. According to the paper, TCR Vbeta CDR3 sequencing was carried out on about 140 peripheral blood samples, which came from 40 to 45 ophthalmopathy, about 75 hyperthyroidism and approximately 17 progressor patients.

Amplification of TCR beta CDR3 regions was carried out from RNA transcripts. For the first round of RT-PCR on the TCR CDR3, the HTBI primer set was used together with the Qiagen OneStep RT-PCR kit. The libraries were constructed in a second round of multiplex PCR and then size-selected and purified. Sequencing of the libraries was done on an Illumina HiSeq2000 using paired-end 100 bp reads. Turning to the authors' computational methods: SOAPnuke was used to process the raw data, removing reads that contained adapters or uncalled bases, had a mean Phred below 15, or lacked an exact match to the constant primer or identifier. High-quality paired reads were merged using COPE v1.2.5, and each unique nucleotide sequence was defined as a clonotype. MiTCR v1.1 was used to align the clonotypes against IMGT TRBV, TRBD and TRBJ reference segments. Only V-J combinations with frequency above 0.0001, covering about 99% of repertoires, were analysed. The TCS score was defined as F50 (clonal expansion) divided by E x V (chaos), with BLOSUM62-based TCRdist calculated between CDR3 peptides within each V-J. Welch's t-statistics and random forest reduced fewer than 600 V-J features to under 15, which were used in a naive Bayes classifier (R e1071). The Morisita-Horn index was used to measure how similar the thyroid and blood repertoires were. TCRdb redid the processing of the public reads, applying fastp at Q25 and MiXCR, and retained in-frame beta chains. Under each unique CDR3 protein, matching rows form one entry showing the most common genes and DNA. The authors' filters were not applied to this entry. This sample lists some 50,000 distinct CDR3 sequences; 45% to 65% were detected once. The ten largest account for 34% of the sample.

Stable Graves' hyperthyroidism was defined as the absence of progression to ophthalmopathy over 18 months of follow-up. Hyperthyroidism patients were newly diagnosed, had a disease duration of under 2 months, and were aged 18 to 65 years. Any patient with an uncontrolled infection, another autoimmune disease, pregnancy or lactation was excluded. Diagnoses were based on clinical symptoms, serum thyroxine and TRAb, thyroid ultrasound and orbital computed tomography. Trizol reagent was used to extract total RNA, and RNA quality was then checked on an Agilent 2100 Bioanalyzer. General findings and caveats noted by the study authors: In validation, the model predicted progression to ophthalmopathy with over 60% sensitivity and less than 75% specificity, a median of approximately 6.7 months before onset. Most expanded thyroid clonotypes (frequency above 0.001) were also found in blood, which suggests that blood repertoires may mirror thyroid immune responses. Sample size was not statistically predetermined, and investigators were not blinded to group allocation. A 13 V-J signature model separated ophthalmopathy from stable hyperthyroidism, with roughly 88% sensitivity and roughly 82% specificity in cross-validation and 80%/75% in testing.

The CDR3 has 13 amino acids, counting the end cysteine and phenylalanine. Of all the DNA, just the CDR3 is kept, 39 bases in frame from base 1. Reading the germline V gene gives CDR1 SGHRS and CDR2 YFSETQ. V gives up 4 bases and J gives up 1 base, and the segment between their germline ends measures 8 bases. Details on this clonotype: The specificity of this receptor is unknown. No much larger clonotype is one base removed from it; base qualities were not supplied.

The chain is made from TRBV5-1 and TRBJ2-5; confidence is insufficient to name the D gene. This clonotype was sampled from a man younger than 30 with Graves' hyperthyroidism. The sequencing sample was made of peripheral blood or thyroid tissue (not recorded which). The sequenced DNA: TGCGCCAGCAGCCCCGGGCCCCAAGAGACCCAGTACTTC. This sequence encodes CASSPGPQETQYF.